This T cell receptor beta chain was documented in a study of blood T cell repertoires in COVID-19. Overall study context: PBMCs, B-cell-depleted T cells, or T cells were the source of the cDNA or gDNA that made up the material.

Original processing methods: Amplifying reference gene primers gave estimates of nucleated cell counts. TCRdb's table, derived via immunoSEQ multiplex PCR, lists solely in-frame clones and lacks some. D and trimming come from the DNA, and the V and J calls and clone size come from that table. The repertoire holds under 85,000 clones, with around three quarters as singletons. The germline V gene encodes CDR1 LGHNA and CDR2 YSLEER. J gave up 3 bases and V 4 bases, and 3 bases lay outside the gene matches. CDR3 length: 14 residues. The source material was peripheral blood. This receptor was identified in a woman aged 80 or over with active or convalescent COVID-19. The rearrangement joins TRBV4-3 to TRBJ2-7; 10 bases align to TRBD2. Here the CDR3 reads CASSPVAGGYEQYF. CDR3 nucleotides: TGCGCCAGCAGCCCAGTAGCGGGGGGCTACGAGCAGTACTTC.